This T cell receptor beta chain is drawn from a study of blood T cell repertoires in COVID-19. Study-level information: The cDNA or gDNA used as material had been derived from T cells, B-cell-depleted T cells, or PBMCs.

V shed 4 bases, J shed 7 bases, and the junction held 6 bases outside the gene matches. The CDR3 is made up of 14 amino acids. Germline assignment: CDR1 LGHDT and CDR2 YNNKEL (reference sequence). The repertoire was sequenced with immunoSEQ multiplex PCR; TCRdb's copy has only in-frame clones and lacks some. The repertoire has just over 95,000 clones, 75% to 85% of them found once; the top ten carry 4.1%. The source material was peripheral blood. The TCR comes from a man between 60 and 75 years old with acute or convalescent COVID-19. The chain has TRBV3-1 (or the pseudogene TRBV3-2) and TRBJ2-1, with 8 bases lining up with TRBD2. The CDR3 region has the DNA TGTGCCAGCAGCCTAGGCGGGGGGCGAAATGAGCAGTTCTTC. Its protein is CASSLGGGRNEQFF.